This T cell receptor beta chain came from a study of T cell repertoires in cytomegalovirus infection. In TCRdb, the reads were re-called with MiXCR into one record per CDR3 protein. The profile shows 200,000 or so distinct CDR3 sequences, 25% to 30% of them singletons. Germline CDR1 reads SGHVS; CDR2 reads FQNEAQ. This CDR3 is built from 15 residues. V lost 4 bases, J lost 10 bases, and 8 bases stayed unmatched. This sequence originates from a human donor in good health (CMV status not recorded). Some clones in this sample may be carry-over from other donors' samples. The genes are TRBV7-8 and TRBJ2-1; 12 bases match TRBD2. The specimen sequenced was PBMCs. The CDR3 spells CASSSSGGGYGEQFF. The CDR3 bases are TGTGCCAGCAGCTCTAGCGGGGGGGGCTATGGAGAGCAGTTCTTC.